This T cell receptor beta chain came from a study of blood T cell repertoires in COVID-19. Overall study: COVID-19 samples, acute and convalescent, were from the United States, Italy and Spain. Nucleic acid was either cDNA or gDNA, and it came from T cells, B-cell-depleted T cells, or PBMCs.

In the source study's methods: The assay estimated nucleated cells by amplifying reference gene primers. Assay: immunoSEQ multiplex PCR; the TCRdb copy retains only in-frame clones and omits some. D and trimming come from the DNA, and the V and J calls and clone size come from that table. This table holds about 370,000 clones, about 90% found once. Seattle enrolled patients during active infection and tracked them longitudinally. The TCR comes from a woman in her 30s with COVID-19, enrolled during active disease. Sequencing input: peripheral blood.

The CDR3 DNA reads as TGTGCCTGCACCCGGGACAACTCGGCCGGGGAGCTGTTTTTT. Protein product: CACTRDNSAGELFF. V usage is TRBV28 and J usage is TRBJ2-2, with D perhaps matching TRBD1 (6 bases). Per the germline V gene, CDR1 is MDHEN and CDR2 is SYDVKM. With 11 bases removed from V and 6 bases from J, the gap between germline ends came to 19 bases. This CDR3 has 14 amino acids.